These 9 T cell receptor beta chains were all obtained from the same sample, sequenced in a study of T cell responses to AZD1222 COVID-19 vaccine. Data came from immunoSEQ multiplex PCR; TCRdb stores just in-frame clones and leaves some out. The data contain some 170,000 clones, 85% to 95% of them singletons. The source was peripheral blood, collected 28 days after the second AZD1222 dose. These receptors originate from an adult who received the AZD1222 COVID-19 vaccine.

The CDR3 loop is CASSPRQTNEKLFF. The CDR3 DNA follows: TGTGCCAGCTCACCACGGCAGACTAATGAAAAACTGTTTTTT. The chain recombines TRBV18 with TRBJ1-4; unclear D gene. The CDR3 has 14 amino acids. Trimming cost V 1 base and J 2 bases, with 5 bases left between them. Germline values: CDR1 KGHSH, CDR2 LQKENI.

This clone was seen just once. The chain joins TRBV5-1 to TRBJ2-1, with D tentatively TRBD2 (7 bases). V was cut by 3 bases and J by 8 bases, with 15 bases left in between. From germline, CDR1 is SGHRS and CDR2 YFSETQ. This CDR3 contains 14 residues. The CDR3 spells CASSWGGIVDEQFF. The CDR3 DNA is TGCGCCAGCAGCTGGGGGGGCATAGTGGATGAGCAGTTCTTC.

This clone appeared a single time. The CDR3 DNA follows: TGTGCCAGCAGCTTCTCCCCCGGGACAGAATACGAGCAGTACTTC. It is translated as CASSFSPGTEYEQYF. This sequence joins TRBV11-2 and TRBJ2-7; 7 nucleotides align to TRBD1. The V gene end was trimmed by 3 bases and the J gene end by 4 bases; junction bases not matched to a gene: 9. The CDR3 covers 15 residues. Germline-derived CDR1 and CDR2 are SGHAT and FQNNGV.

J is TRBJ2-1 and V is TRBV2; D remains unclear. The CDR3 extends over 13 amino acids. V dropped 4 bases and J dropped 4 bases, with 8 bases sitting between them. Germline CDR1 reads SNHLY; CDR2 reads FYNNEI. The DNA for the CDR3 is TGTGCCAGCAGTGTCCTATTATACAATGAGCAGTTCTTC. It codes for CASSVLLYNEQFF.

The chain is built from TRBV9 and TRBJ2-1, with TRBD2 matching over 7 bases. Trimming cost V 4 bases and J 1 base; bases outside gene matches: 8. The CDR3 consists of 16 residues. From germline, CDR1 is SGDLS and CDR2 YYNGEE. The CDR3 DNA is TGTGCCAGCAGCCCTAGACTAGCCCTGTCCTACAATGAGCAGTTCTTC. Translated: CASSPRLALSYNEQFF.

V gene TRBV7-8 combines with J gene TRBJ2-1; the match to TRBD1 covers 7 bases. With 6 bases clipped from V and 2 bases from J, the junction kept 10 bases outside the gene matches. There are 16 residues in the CDR3. Germline CDR1 reads SGHVS; CDR2 reads FQNEAQ. In nucleotides, the CDR3 is TGTGCCAGCAGTTTACACCGGGACAGAACCTACAATGAGCAGTTCTTC. Translated, it gives CASSLHRDRTYNEQFF.

The rearrangement links TRBV19 to TRBJ2-1; D may be TRBD2 (6 bases). Trimming removed 5 bases at V and 4 bases at J, with 12 bases between. Germline CDR1 reads LNHDA; CDR2 reads SQIVND (reference sequence). This CDR3 has 14 residues. In DNA form, the CDR3 reads TGTGCCAGTAGTTCGACGCGGGGTTACAATGAGCAGTTCTTC. Translating it yields CASSSTRGYNEQFF.

This clone was found once. The V and J genes are TRBV30 and TRBJ2-5; TRBD2 aligns across 7 bases. The CDR3 has 13 residues. Unmatched junction bases numbered 5, after V lost 6 bases and J lost 1 base. CDR1 and CDR2 (germline): GTSNPN, SVGIG (reference sequence). The CDR3 DNA sequence: TGTGCCTGTCACTCGGGGGGCCAAGAGACCCAGTACTTC. Its translation is CACHSGGQETQYF.

CDR3 nucleotide sequence: TGCGCCAGCAGCCCCGAAGGGATAGCGGGAGAGTGGGATTCGTTCTTC. It codes for CASSPEGIAGEWDSFF. V and J are TRBV4-1 and TRBJ2-1, with TRBD2 matching over 9 bases. V lost 4 bases, J lost 15 bases, and 19 bases stayed unmatched. Germline V gives CDR1 MGHRA, CDR2 YSYEKL. The CDR3 has 16 residues.